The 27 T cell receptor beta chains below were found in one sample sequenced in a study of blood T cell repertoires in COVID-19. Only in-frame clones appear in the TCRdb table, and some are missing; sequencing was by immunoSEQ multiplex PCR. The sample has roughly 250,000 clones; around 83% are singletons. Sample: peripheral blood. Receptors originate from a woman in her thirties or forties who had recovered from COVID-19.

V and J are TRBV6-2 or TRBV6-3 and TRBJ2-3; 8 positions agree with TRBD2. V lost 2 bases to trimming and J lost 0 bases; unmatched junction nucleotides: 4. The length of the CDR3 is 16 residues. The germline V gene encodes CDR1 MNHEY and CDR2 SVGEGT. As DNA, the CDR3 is TGTGCCAGCAGTTACGGGCTAGCGGGCAGCACAGATACGCAGTATTTT. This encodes CASSYGLAGSTDTQYF.

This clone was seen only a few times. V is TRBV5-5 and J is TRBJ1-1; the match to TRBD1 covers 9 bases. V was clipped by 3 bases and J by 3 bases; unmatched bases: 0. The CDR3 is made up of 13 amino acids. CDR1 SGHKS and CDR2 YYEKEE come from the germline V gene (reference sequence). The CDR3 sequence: CASSWTGDTEAFF. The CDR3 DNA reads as TGTGCCAGCAGCTGGACAGGGGACACTGAAGCTTTCTTT.

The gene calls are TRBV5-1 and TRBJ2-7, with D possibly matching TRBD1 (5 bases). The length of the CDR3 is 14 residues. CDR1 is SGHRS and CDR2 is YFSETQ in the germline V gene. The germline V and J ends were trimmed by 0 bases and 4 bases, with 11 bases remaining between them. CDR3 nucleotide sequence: TGCGCCAGCAGCTTGGAGCAGGGAACTTACGAGCAGTACTTC. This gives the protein CASSLEQGTYEQYF.

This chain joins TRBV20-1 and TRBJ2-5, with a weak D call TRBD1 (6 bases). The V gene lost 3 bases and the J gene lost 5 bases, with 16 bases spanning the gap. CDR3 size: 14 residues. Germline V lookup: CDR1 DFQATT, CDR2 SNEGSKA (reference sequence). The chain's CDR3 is CSASAGANWETQYF. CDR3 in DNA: TGCAGTGCTAGTGCAGGGGCCAACTGGGAGACCCAGTACTTC.

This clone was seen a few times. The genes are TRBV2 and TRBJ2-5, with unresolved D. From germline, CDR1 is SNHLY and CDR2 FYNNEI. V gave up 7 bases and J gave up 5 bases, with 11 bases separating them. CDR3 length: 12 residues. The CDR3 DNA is TGTGCCAGCAAGGAGTACTTGGAGACCCAGTACTTC. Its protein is CASKEYLETQYF.

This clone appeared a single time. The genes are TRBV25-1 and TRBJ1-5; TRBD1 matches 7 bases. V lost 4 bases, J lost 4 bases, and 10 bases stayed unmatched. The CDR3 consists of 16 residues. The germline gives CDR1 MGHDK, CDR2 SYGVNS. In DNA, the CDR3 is TGTGCCAGCAGTGGAACCACAGGGGATAGAAATCAGCCCCAGCATTTT. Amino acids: CASSGTTGDRNQPQHF.

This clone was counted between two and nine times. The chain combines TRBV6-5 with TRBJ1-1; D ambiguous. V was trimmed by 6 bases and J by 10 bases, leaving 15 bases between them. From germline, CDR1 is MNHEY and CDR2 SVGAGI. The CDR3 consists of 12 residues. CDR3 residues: CASSQPSSVAFF. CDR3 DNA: TGTGCCAGCAGCCAACCCTCATCGGTAGCTTTCTTT.

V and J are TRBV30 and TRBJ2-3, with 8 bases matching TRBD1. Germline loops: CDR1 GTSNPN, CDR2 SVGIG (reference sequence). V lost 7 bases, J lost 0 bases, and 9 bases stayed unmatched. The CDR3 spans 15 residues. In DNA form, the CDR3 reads TGTGCCTTCTCAGGGGGCCTGGCTAGCACAGATACGCAGTATTTT. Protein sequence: CAFSGGLASTDTQYF.

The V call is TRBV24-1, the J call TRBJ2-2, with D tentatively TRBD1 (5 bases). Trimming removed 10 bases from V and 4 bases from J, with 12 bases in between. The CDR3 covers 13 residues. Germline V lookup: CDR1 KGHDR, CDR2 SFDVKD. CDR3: CATAKQATGELFF. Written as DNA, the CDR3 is TGTGCCACGGCAAAACAGGCCACCGGGGAGCTGTTTTTT.

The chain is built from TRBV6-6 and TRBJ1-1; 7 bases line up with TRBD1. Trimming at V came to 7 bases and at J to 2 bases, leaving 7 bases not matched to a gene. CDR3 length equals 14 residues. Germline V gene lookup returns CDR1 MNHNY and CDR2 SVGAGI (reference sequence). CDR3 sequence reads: CASTRQGENTEAFF. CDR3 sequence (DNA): TGTGCCAGCACCCGACAGGGAGAAAACACTGAAGCTTTCTTT.

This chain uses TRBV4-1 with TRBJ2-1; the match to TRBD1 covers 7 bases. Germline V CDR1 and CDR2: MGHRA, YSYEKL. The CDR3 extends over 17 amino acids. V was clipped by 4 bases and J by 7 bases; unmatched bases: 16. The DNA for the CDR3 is TGCGCCAGCAGCCCCAACAGGGGCGAAGAGTTGTGGAATGAGCAGTTCTTC. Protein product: CASSPNRGEELWNEQFF.

The CDR3: CATSDPRGRGDTQYF. The CDR3 DNA is TGTGCCACCAGTGACCCTCGGGGCAGGGGAGATACGCAGTATTTT. This chain links TRBV24-1 with TRBJ2-3; D is perhaps TRBD1 (6 bases). The CDR3 runs 15 residues. V was trimmed by 4 bases and J by 5 bases, leaving 15 bases between them. From germline, CDR1 is KGHDR and CDR2 SFDVKD.

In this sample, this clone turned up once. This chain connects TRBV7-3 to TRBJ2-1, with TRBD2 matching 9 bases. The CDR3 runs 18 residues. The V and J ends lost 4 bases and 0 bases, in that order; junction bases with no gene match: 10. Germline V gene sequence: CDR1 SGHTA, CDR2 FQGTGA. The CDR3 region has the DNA TGTGCCAGCAGCTCAGTAGCGGGGGCCTCCCTCTCCTACAATGAGCAGTTCTTC. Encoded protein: CASSSVAGASLSYNEQFF.

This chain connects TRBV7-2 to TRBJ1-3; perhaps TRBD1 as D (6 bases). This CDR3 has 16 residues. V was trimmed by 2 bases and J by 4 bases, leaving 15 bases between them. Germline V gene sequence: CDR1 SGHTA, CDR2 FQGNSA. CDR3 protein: CASSLNPWGPGNTIYF. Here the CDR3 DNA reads TGTGCCAGCAGCTTAAATCCGTGGGGGCCAGGAAACACCATATATTTT.

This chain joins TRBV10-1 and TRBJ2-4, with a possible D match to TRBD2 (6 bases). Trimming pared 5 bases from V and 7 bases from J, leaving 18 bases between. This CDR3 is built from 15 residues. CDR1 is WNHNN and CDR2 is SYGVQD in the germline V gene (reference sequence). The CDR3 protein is CASSFKEGAGNIQYF. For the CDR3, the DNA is TGCGCCAGCAGTTTTAAGGAGGGCGCAGGGAACATTCAGTACTTC.

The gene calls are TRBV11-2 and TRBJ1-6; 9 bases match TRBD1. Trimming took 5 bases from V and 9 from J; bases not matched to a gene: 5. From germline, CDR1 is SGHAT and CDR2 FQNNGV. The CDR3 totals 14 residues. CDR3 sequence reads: CASSEDRGGSPLHF. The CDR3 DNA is TGTGCCAGCAGCGAGGACAGGGGTGGTTCACCCCTCCACTTT.

The CDR3 region has the DNA TGTGCCAGCAGTTACAAGAGGCCTACCGATTCACCCCTCCACTTT. It yields the protein CASSYKRPTDSPLHF. The gene calls are TRBV6-5 and TRBJ1-6; D unresolved. The V gene's germline CDR1 is MNHEY and CDR2 SVGAGI. The length of the CDR3 is 15 residues. V lost 2 bases to trimming and J lost 8 bases, with 13 bases between them.

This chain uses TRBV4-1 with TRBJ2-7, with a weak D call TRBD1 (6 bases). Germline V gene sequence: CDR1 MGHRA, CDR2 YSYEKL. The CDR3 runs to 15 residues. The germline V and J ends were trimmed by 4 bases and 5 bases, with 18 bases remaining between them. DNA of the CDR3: TGCGCCAGCAGCCGGCGAACAGGGAACCTCGACGAGCAGTACTTC. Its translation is CASSRRTGNLDEQYF.

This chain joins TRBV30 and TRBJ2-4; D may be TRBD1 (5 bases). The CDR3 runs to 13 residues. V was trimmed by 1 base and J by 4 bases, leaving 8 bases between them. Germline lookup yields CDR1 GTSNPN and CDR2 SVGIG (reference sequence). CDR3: CAWSETGKNIQYF. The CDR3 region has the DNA TGTGCCTGGAGTGAAACAGGAAAAAACATTCAGTACTTC.

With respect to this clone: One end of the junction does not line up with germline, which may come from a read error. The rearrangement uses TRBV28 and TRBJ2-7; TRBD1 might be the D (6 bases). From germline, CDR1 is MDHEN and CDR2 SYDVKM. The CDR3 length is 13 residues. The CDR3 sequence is CASSLGLTGALSF. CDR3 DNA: TGTGCCAGCAGTTTGGGTCTGACAGGAGCCCTGAGCTTC.

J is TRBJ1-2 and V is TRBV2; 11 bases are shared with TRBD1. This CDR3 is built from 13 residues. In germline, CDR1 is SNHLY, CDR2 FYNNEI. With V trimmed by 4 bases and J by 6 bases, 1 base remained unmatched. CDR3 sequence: CASSAGQGDGYTF. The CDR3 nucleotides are TGTGCCAGCAGTGCGGGACAGGGGGATGGCTACACCTTC.

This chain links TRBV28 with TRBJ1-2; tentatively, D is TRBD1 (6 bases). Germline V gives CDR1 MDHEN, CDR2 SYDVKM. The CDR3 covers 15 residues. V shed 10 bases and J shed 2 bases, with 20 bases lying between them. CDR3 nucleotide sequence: TGTGCCACCAGAGGAGGTATACAGGGAAACTATGGCTACACCTTC. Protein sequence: CATRGGIQGNYGYTF.

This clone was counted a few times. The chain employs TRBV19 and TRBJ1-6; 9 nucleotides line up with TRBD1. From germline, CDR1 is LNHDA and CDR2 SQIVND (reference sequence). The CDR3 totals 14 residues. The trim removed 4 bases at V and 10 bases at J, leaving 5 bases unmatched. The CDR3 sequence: CASSTGQGKSPLHF. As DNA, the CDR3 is TGTGCCAGTAGTACGGGACAGGGAAAATCACCCCTCCACTTT.

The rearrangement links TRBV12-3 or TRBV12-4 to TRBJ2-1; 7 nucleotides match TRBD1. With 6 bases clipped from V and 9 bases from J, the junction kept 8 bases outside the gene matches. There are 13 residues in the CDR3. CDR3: CASRGTGDGEQFF. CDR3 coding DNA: TGTGCCAGCAGAGGAACAGGGGATGGTGAGCAGTTCTTC.

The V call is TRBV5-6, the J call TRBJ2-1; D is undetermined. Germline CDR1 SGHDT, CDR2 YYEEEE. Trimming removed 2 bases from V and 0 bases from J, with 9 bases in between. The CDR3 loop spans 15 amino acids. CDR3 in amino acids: CASSFKSGSYNEQFF. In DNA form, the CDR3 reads TGTGCCAGCAGCTTTAAGTCGGGCTCCTACAATGAGCAGTTCTTC.

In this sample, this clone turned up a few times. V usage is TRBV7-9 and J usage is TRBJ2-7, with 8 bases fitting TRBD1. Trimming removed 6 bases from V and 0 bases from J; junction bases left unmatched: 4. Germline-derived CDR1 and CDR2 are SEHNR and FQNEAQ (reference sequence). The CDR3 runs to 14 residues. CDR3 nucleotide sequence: TGTGCCAGCAGTCCTACAGGGGGCTCCTACGAGCAGTACTTC. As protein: CASSPTGGSYEQYF.

The chain's CDR3 is CASSGQGGTEAFF. In DNA, the CDR3 is TGTGCCAGCAGCGGACAGGGGGGGACTGAAGCTTTCTTT. The chain carries TRBV7-3 and TRBJ1-1, with 10 bases matching TRBD1. This CDR3 is built from 13 residues. Germline V gives CDR1 SGHTA, CDR2 FQGTGA. The ends lost 5 bases at V and 5 bases at J; junction bases unmatched: 2.